This paragraph covers one TCR beta chain sequence. The antigen remains unidentified. Clones were sequenced by immunoSEQ multiplex PCR, and TCRdb holds only the in-frame ones, with some missing. The sample lists tens of thousands of clones; around 85% were seen once. In germline, CDR1 is GTSNPN, CDR2 SVGIG (reference sequence). The V end was cut by 5 bases, the J end by 1 base, with 5 bases between. The CDR3 length is 11 residues. The data were obtained in a study of OX40 agonist ivuxolimab in advanced cancers. Broader study findings: Patients who responded partially at 0.1-3.0 mg/kg showed clonal expansion ranking among the lowest.

Source: CD4+ or CD8+ T cells sorted from blood, taken in a trial of the OX40 agonist ivuxolimab. The clonotype originates from an adult with an advanced solid tumor such as melanoma, head and neck, liver or kidney cancer. The rearrangement joins TRBV30 to TRBJ1-2; the D is unclear. The CDR3 DNA sequence: TGTGCCTGGGCCTTTAACTATGGCTACACCTTC. It codes for CAWAFNYGYTF.